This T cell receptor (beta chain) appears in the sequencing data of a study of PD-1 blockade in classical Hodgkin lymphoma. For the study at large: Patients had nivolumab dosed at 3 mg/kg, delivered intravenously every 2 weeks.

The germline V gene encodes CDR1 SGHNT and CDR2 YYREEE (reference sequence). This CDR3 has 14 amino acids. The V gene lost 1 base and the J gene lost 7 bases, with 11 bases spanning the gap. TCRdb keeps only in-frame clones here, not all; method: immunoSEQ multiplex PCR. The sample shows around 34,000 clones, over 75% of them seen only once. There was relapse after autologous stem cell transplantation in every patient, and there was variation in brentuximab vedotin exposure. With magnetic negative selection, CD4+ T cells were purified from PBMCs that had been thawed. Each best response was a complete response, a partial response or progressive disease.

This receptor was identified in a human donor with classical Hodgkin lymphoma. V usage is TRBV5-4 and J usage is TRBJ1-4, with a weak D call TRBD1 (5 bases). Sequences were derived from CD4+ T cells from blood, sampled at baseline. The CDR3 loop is CASSLKGAVEKLFF. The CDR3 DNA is TGTGCCAGCAGCTTGAAAGGGGCGGTTGAAAAACTGTTTTTT.